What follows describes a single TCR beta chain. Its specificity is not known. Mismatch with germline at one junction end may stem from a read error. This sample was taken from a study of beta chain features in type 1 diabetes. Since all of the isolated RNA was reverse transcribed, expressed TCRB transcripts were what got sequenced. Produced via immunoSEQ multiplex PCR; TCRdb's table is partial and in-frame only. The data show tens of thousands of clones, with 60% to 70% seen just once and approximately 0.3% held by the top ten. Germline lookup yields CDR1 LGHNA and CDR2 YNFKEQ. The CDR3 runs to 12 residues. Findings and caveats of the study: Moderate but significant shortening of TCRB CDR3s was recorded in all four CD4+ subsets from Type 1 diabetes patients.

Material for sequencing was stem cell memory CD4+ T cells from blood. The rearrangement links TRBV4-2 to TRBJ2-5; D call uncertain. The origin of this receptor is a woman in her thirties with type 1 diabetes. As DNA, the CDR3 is TGTGCCAGCAGCCAATCGGAAGAGGCCCAGTACTTC. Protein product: CASSQSEEAQYF.